These T cell receptor beta chains were read from a single sample in a study of vaccination effects on CD4 cells after COVID-19. The protocol was immunoSEQ multiplex PCR, while the TCRdb copy is restricted to in-frame clones and leaves out a portion. Found here are 29,000 or so clones, 74% of them singletons; the top ten hold 15% to 20%. Antigen specificity for these receptors is unknown. The specimen comprised CD4+ T cells from PBMCs cultured with HCoV-OC43 spike peptides, sampled after COVID-19 vaccination. The receptors come from a human donor who received a COVID-19 vaccine. CDR3s include the opening cysteine and the closing phenylalanine or tryptophan. Fields, in order: J gene, V gene, D gene, clone size, CDR3 DNA, CDR3 protein. The D gene is left open where the match is weak. Part of the rows lack a size; the others show once, few, many or a class for expanded clones.

J gene: TRBJ1-4
V gene: TRBV7-9
D gene: -
clone size: few
CDR3 DNA: TGTGCCAGCAGCTTCACGCAAAAACTGTTTTTT
CDR3 protein: CASSFTQKLFF

J gene: TRBJ2-3
V gene: TRBV15
D gene: -
clone size: -
CDR3 DNA: TGTGCCACCAGCAGAGACACAGATACGCAGTATTTT
CDR3 protein: CATSRDTDTQYF

J gene: TRBJ2-4
V gene: TRBV5-6
D gene: -
clone size: -
CDR3 DNA: TGTGCCAGCAGCCCGTCCCGGACCCTAGCCAAAAACATTCAGTACTTC
CDR3 protein: CASSPSRTLAKNIQYF

J gene: TRBJ2-3
V gene: TRBV7-2
D gene: -
clone size: -
CDR3 DNA: TGTGCCAGCAGCTTAGTCGAGGGACTGGGGGATACGCAGTATTTT
CDR3 protein: CASSLVEGLGDTQYF

J gene: TRBJ1-2
V gene: TRBV6-4
D gene: -
clone size: few
CDR3 DNA: TGTGCCAGCAGTGAGGGATCTAACTATGGCTACACCTTC
CDR3 protein: CASSEGSNYGYTF

J gene: TRBJ2-1
V gene: TRBV6-4
D gene: TRBD1
clone size: -
CDR3 DNA: TGTGCCAGCAGTAACGGACAGGGGAGGTACAATGAGCAGTTCTTC
CDR3 protein: CASSNGQGRYNEQFF

J gene: TRBJ1-2
V gene: TRBV6-5
D gene: -
clone size: -
CDR3 DNA: TGTGCCAGCAGTCTAGACAGTAACTATGGCTACACCTTC
CDR3 protein: CASSLDSNYGYTF

J gene: TRBJ1-2
V gene: TRBV11-2
D gene: TRBD1
clone size: -
CDR3 DNA: TGTGCCAGCAGCGCCCAGACAGGGCTTGGCTACACCTTC
CDR3 protein: CASSAQTGLGYTF

J gene: TRBJ2-3
V gene: TRBV24-1
D gene: TRBD1
clone size: once
CDR3 DNA: TGTGCCACCGAGATCAACCGACAGGGAAGCACAGATACGCAGTATTTT
CDR3 protein: CATEINRQGSTDTQYF

J gene: TRBJ2-7
V gene: TRBV6-1
D gene: TRBD1
clone size: once
CDR3 DNA: TGTGCCAGCAGTGAAGCCGAGGGAACAGGGGACGAGCAGTACTTC
CDR3 protein: CASSEAEGTGDEQYF

J gene: TRBJ1-4
V gene: TRBV6-5
D gene: -
clone size: -
CDR3 DNA: TGTGCCAGCAGGGGGCCCCGGACAGCTAATGAAAAACTGTTTTTT
CDR3 protein: CASRGPRTANEKLFF

J gene: TRBJ2-7
V gene: TRBV20-1
D gene: -
clone size: -
CDR3 DNA: TGCAGTGCTAGTCAAACAGCCGAGCAGTACTTC
CDR3 protein: CSASQTAEQYF

J gene: TRBJ1-6
V gene: TRBV14
D gene: -
clone size: -
CDR3 DNA: TGTGCCAGCAGCCAAGTATTTCAGAATTCACCCCTCCACTTT
CDR3 protein: CASSQVFQNSPLHF

J gene: TRBJ1-1
V gene: TRBV2
D gene: -
clone size: -
CDR3 DNA: TGTGCCAGCAGTGGCGGTTTTAGGGGGGTTAACACTGAAGCTTTCTTT
CDR3 protein: CASSGGFRGVNTEAFF

J gene: TRBJ2-5
V gene: TRBV11-3
D gene: -
clone size: -
CDR3 DNA: TGTGCCAGCAGCTTAGGGCTACAAGAGACCCAGTACTTC
CDR3 protein: CASSLGLQETQYF

J gene: TRBJ2-2
V gene: TRBV6-5
D gene: -
clone size: -
CDR3 DNA: TGTGCCAGCAGGCCTCGCAGGGCCGGGGAGCTGTTTTTT
CDR3 protein: CASRPRRAGELFF

J gene: TRBJ1-6
V gene: TRBV2
D gene: -
clone size: medium-sized
CDR3 DNA: TGTGCCAGCAGAGGGAGAACAGGGACCGATTCACCCCTCCACTTT
CDR3 protein: CASRGRTGTDSPLHF

J gene: TRBJ2-4
V gene: TRBV21-1
D gene: -
clone size: -
CDR3 DNA: TGTGCCAGCAGCAAATCGGAGGGGGCCGCCAAAAACATTCAGTACTTC
CDR3 protein: CASSKSEGAAKNIQYF

J gene: TRBJ1-1
V gene: TRBV2
D gene: -
clone size: medium-sized
CDR3 DNA: TGTGCCAGCGCGGGCCTCGCCGGACCGAACACTGAAGCTTTCTTT
CDR3 protein: CASAGLAGPNTEAFF

J gene: TRBJ1-2
V gene: TRBV6-5
D gene: -
clone size: -
CDR3 DNA: TGTGCCAGCAGTTACTTGGGCGTTAACTATGGCTACACCTTC
CDR3 protein: CASSYLGVNYGYTF

J gene: TRBJ2-5
V gene: TRBV7-6
D gene: TRBD2
clone size: -
CDR3 DNA: TGTGCCAGCAGCAAGGGGACTATAGCGGCCCAAGAGACCCAGTACTTC
CDR3 protein: CASSKGTIAAQETQYF

J gene: TRBJ2-1
V gene: TRBV4-2
D gene: -
clone size: once
CDR3 DNA: TGTGCCAGCAGCCAAGATGGGGGGATTTACAATGAGCAGTTCTTC
CDR3 protein: CASSQDGGIYNEQFF

J gene: TRBJ2-7
V gene: TRBV10-3
D gene: TRBD1
clone size: -
CDR3 DNA: TGTGCCATCACCGGACAGGGGGCGGACGAGCAGTACTTC
CDR3 protein: CAITGQGADEQYF

J gene: TRBJ1-1
V gene: TRBV7-9
D gene: TRBD1
clone size: -
CDR3 DNA: TGTGCCAGCAGCTATAAATCCGGGACAGACACTGAAGCTTTCTTT
CDR3 protein: CASSYKSGTDTEAFF

J gene: TRBJ1-2
V gene: TRBV2
D gene: -
clone size: -
CDR3 DNA: TGTGCCAGCACTGCGGGGCTAACGGATTACTATGGCTACACCTTC
CDR3 protein: CASTAGLTDYYGYTF

J gene: TRBJ1-1
V gene: TRBV5-1
D gene: TRBD1
clone size: -
CDR3 DNA: TGCGCCAGCAGCGATCGGACAGGGCTGAACACTGAAGCTTTCTTT
CDR3 protein: CASSDRTGLNTEAFF

J gene: TRBJ2-7
V gene: TRBV29-1
D gene: -
clone size: -
CDR3 DNA: TGCAGCGGTGGAAGAACCTACGAGCAGTACTTC
CDR3 protein: CSGGRTYEQYF

J gene: TRBJ2-7
V gene: TRBV19
D gene: TRBD1
clone size: -
CDR3 DNA: TGTGCCAGTAGTGCCTGGGGACAGGGGTTCTCCTACGAGCAGTACTTC
CDR3 protein: CASSAWGQGFSYEQYF

J gene: TRBJ2-1
V gene: TRBV15
D gene: TRBD2
clone size: few
CDR3 DNA: TGTGCCACCAGCAGAGAAAGTAGCGGGGTGCACAATGAGCAGTTCTTC
CDR3 protein: CATSRESSGVHNEQFF

J gene: TRBJ2-7
V gene: TRBV6-6
D gene: -
clone size: -
CDR3 DNA: TGTGCCACCGAAAAGAACAGCATTGGGGCCTACGAGCAGTACTTC
CDR3 protein: CATEKNSIGAYEQYF

J gene: TRBJ1-1
V gene: TRBV6-5
D gene: -
clone size: -
CDR3 DNA: TGTGCCAGCGTGGGAAGTGTTATAGGCAACACTGAAGCTTTCTTT
CDR3 protein: CASVGSVIGNTEAFF

J gene: TRBJ2-2
V gene: TRBV4-1
D gene: TRBD2
clone size: -
CDR3 DNA: TGCGCCAGCAGCCAGGGGGGTGGGATTAAGCGGGAGGGCCGGGACACCGGGGAGCTGTTTTTT
CDR3 protein: CASSQGGGIKREGRDTGELFF

J gene: TRBJ2-7
V gene: TRBV11-2
D gene: -
clone size: -
CDR3 DNA: TGTGCCAGCAGCTCAAGCTACGAGCAGTACTTC
CDR3 protein: CASSSSYEQYF

J gene: TRBJ1-1
V gene: TRBV6-2/TRBV6-3
D gene: -
clone size: -
CDR3 DNA: TGTGCCAGCAGTTACCCCGAGGGATCAGGGATGAACACTGAAGCTTTCTTT
CDR3 protein: CASSYPEGSGMNTEAFF

J gene: TRBJ2-1
V gene: TRBV19
D gene: TRBD2
clone size: -
CDR3 DNA: TGTGCCAGTAGTAGTGGACTAGCGGCCTACAATGAGCAGTTCTTC
CDR3 protein: CASSSGLAAYNEQFF

J gene: TRBJ2-5
V gene: TRBV29-1
D gene: TRBD2
clone size: few
CDR3 DNA: TGCAGCGGTGCCGGGGGAGGGGACGAGACCCAGTACTTC
CDR3 protein: CSGAGGGDETQYF

J gene: TRBJ1-5
V gene: TRBV2
D gene: -
clone size: -
CDR3 DNA: TGTGCCAGCAGTGAGGTCATAGGGAAGATTCGCAATCAGCCCCAGCATTTT
CDR3 protein: CASSEVIGKIRNQPQHF

J gene: TRBJ1-2
V gene: TRBV2
D gene: -
clone size: -
CDR3 DNA: TGTGCCAGCAGTGAAACGGTTGGCTACACCTTC
CDR3 protein: CASSETVGYTF

J gene: TRBJ2-3
V gene: TRBV27
D gene: -
clone size: few
CDR3 DNA: TGTGCCAGCAAAAACGGCAGGGGAAGGGGGGACACAGATACGCAGTATTTT
CDR3 protein: CASKNGRGRGDTDTQYF

J gene: TRBJ2-3
V gene: TRBV11-1
D gene: TRBD1
clone size: once
CDR3 DNA: TGTGCCAGCAGCCAGACAGGGGACGAGGATACGCAGTATTTT
CDR3 protein: CASSQTGDEDTQYF

J gene: TRBJ2-7
V gene: TRBV7-2
D gene: TRBD1
clone size: -
CDR3 DNA: TGTGCCAGCAGCCGGGGACGAGGGGGCCACGAGCAGTACTTC
CDR3 protein: CASSRGRGGHEQYF

J gene: TRBJ2-2
V gene: TRBV13
D gene: -
clone size: -
CDR3 DNA: TGTGCCAGCAGCACCATAGCGGCCCGTCCCACCGGGGAGCTGTTTTTT
CDR3 protein: CASSTIAARPTGELFF

J gene: TRBJ2-1
V gene: TRBV13
D gene: TRBD2
clone size: -
CDR3 DNA: TGTGCCAGCAGCCCGCAATACCACGGGAGGAAGGGCTACAATGAGCAGTTCTTC
CDR3 protein: CASSPQYHGRKGYNEQFF

J gene: TRBJ1-1
V gene: TRBV18
D gene: -
clone size: -
CDR3 DNA: TGTGCCAGCTCACCTTTTCATGTCAGGTGGTCTGAAGCTTTCTTT
CDR3 protein: CASSPFHVRWSEAFF

J gene: TRBJ1-2
V gene: TRBV5-1
D gene: TRBD1
clone size: -
CDR3 DNA: TGCGCCAGCAGCTTGGACTCTTCGGGACAGATATATGGCTACACCTTC
CDR3 protein: CASSLDSSGQIYGYTF

J gene: TRBJ2-7
V gene: TRBV2
D gene: -
clone size: -
CDR3 DNA: TGTGCCAGCAGGAGATTGCTTATGGGGCCTCGGCCCGAGCAGTACTTC
CDR3 protein: CASRRLLMGPRPEQYF

J gene: TRBJ2-7
V gene: TRBV6-5
D gene: TRBD1
clone size: -
CDR3 DNA: TGTGCCAGCACCGCGGGACAGGGGACCTACGAGCAGTACTTC
CDR3 protein: CASTAGQGTYEQYF

J gene: TRBJ2-1
V gene: TRBV6-6
D gene: -
clone size: -
CDR3 DNA: TGTGCCAGCAGTCCCCCACTCACGTACAATGAGCAGTTCTTC
CDR3 protein: CASSPPLTYNEQFF